This T cell receptor beta chain was recovered during a study of shared clonotypes between healthy human individuals. Findings of the study overall: Only a few donors were included, so the genetic and exposure-history diversity represented was limited. Around 4.9% of naive CD4 clonotypes were shared across four donors.

This CDR3 region has 11 residues. The V and J ends lost 11 bases and 2 bases respectively, with 8 bases between them. Germline loops: CDR1 SEHNR, CDR2 FQNEAQ (reference sequence). Methods used by the authors: Filtering differed because ImmunoSEQ produced junction-only sequences that carried no quality scores. The repertoire was sequenced with immunoSEQ multiplex PCR; TCRdb's copy has only in-frame clones and lacks some. V and J calls and clone size follow that table, whereas D and trimming were derived from the DNA. The profile shows 2.3 million or so clones, approximately 93% of them singletons. In its sample, this clone was seen once. Its specificity is unknown.

V and J are TRBV7-9 and TRBJ2-3; unclear D gene. This sequence was found in a man between 18 and 35 years old in good health. Some clones in this sample may be carry-over from other donors' samples. Sequencing was carried out using naive CD4+ T cells from PBMCs. Indicated subset: CD45RA+ positively selected. This CDR3 reads CAVASTDTQYF. In nucleotides, the CDR3 is TGTGCCGTGGCTTCCACAGATACGCAGTATTTT. The full variable domain, rest sourced from reference TRBV7-9 and TRBJ2-3, is DTGVSQNPRHKITKRGQNVTFRCDPISEHNRLYWYRQTLGQGPEFLTYFQNEAQLEKSRLLSDRFSAERPKGSFSTLEIQRTEQGDSAMYLCAVASTDTQYFGPGTRLTVL.